This passage covers 24 T cell receptor beta chains from one sample sequenced in a study of CD8 T cells in ankylosing spondylitis. Antigens of these TCRs are unknown. Whole-study results and caveats: Made up of 7 to 9 highly homologous variants, a TCR beta motif appeared characteristic of ankylosing spondylitis blood.

TCRdb re-analysed the 5' RACE reads in MiXCR, keeping a single row per CDR3 protein. This table has roughly 670,000 distinct CDR3 sequences, roughly 20% appearing once. Specimen: blood, either unsorted or a sorted T cell fraction (not recorded which). All receptors come from a male donor with ankylosing spondylitis.

J is TRBJ1-1 and V is TRBV7-9, with 7 bases lining up with TRBD1. V was pared by 7 bases and J by 11 bases, with 19 bases of the junction left unmatched. The length of the CDR3 is 15 residues. Germline assignment: CDR1 SEHNR and CDR2 FQNEAQ (reference sequence). CDR3 DNA sequence: TGTGCCAGCACCTCAATTGAGGGCGCAGGGGGATGGGCTTTCTTT. Translation: CASTSIEGAGGWAFF.

This clonotype was seen a few times. The rearrangement uses TRBV7-8 and TRBJ2-1; 12 nucleotides align to TRBD1. Trimming took 5 bases from V and 8 from J; bases not matched to a gene: 7. CDR3 length: 15 residues. CDR1 and CDR2 (germline): SGHVS, FQNEAQ. The CDR3 reads CASSAGQGAGDEQFF. The CDR3 nucleotides read TGTGCCAGCAGCGCGGGACAGGGGGCGGGAGATGAGCAGTTCTTC.

This clonotype was seen only a few times. The genes are TRBV12-3 or TRBV12-4 and TRBJ2-2, with D perhaps given as TRBD1 or TRBD2 (5 bases each). V lost 7 bases and J 1 base, leaving 10 bases between the germline ends. The CDR3 totals 14 residues. The CDR3 region is CASNPGLNTGELFF. The CDR3 DNA reads as TGTGCCAGCAACCCGGGGCTGAACACCGGGGAGCTGTTTTTT.

This clonotype was observed at least ten times. The chain carries TRBV11-3 and TRBJ2-5, with 9 bases aligning to TRBD2. Germline V gene data show CDR1 as SGHNT and CDR2 as YENEEA. This CDR3 region has 17 residues. Trimming removed 4 bases from V and 2 bases from J; junction bases left unmatched: 11. The CDR3, as DNA: TGTGCCAGCAGCTACCAAACTTGGGCGGGGGGGCAAGAGACCCAGTACTTC. This translates into CASSYQTWAGGQETQYF.

This clonotype occurred a few times. The V gene is TRBV5-1, the J gene TRBJ2-1, with D maybe TRBD2 (6 bases). The germline gives CDR1 SGHRS, CDR2 YFSETQ. This CDR3 spans 13 amino acids. V was pared by 4 bases and J by 7 bases, with 12 bases between. The CDR3 protein is CASSLGRGNEQFF. CDR3 coding DNA: TGCGCCAGCAGCCTTGGGCGGGGAAATGAGCAGTTCTTC. The full variable domain, completed using reference TRBV5-1 and TRBJ2-1, is KAGVTQTPRYLIKTRGQQVTLSCSPISGHRSVSWYQQTPGQGLQFLFEYFSETQRNKGNFPGRFSGRQFSNSRSEMNVSTLELGDSALYLCASSLGRGNEQFFGPGTRLTVL.

The chain carries TRBV9 and TRBJ1-1; D ambiguous. The CDR3 sequence is 14 residues long. Germline CDR1 reads SGDLS; CDR2 reads YYNGEE. The ends were cut back, 0 bases at V and 4 bases at J, with 10 bases in the middle. CDR3 DNA: TGTGCCAGCAGCGTAGTCTTTGACCCCACTGAAGCTTTCTTT. Translating it yields CASSVVFDPTEAFF.

There are a few counts of this clonotype. V is TRBV20-1 and J is TRBJ1-1; no reliable D call. Germline V gene sequence: CDR1 DFQATT, CDR2 SNEGSKA (reference sequence). V gave up 0 bases and J gave up 1 base, with 12 bases separating them. The CDR3 runs to 15 residues. CDR3 protein: CSARDRSGENTEAFF. In nucleotides, the CDR3 is TGCAGTGCTAGAGATAGATCTGGGGAGAACACTGAAGCTTTCTTT.

A remark on this clonotype: A read error may account for a junction end that differs from germline. The chain has TRBV6-2 or TRBV6-3 and TRBJ1-5; D not resolved. Looked up from germline, CDR1 is MNHEY and CDR2 is SVGEGT. The CDR3 runs 13 residues. The DNA of the CDR3 is TGTACCAGCAGTCCACTTAGCAATCAGCCCCAGCATTTT. Its protein is CTSSPLSNQPQHF.

This clonotype was seen a few times. The genes are TRBV20-1 and TRBJ2-3; 13 nucleotides agree with TRBD2. This CDR3 has 16 amino acids. V dropped 4 bases and J dropped 3; count of bases not matched to a gene: 7. Per the germline V gene, CDR1 is DFQATT and CDR2 is SNEGSKA (reference sequence). The DNA of the CDR3 is TGCAGTGCTACGGGGGGACTAGCGGGACCAACAGATACGCAGTATTTT. It translates to CSATGGLAGPTDTQYF.

This clonotype was counted a few times. The gene calls are TRBV6-5 and TRBJ1-2; 7 bases agree with TRBD1. The V gene end was trimmed by 2 bases and the J gene end by 5 bases; junction bases not matched to a gene: 5. Looked up from germline, CDR1 is MNHEY and CDR2 is SVGAGI. This CDR3 spans 14 amino acids. Written as DNA, the CDR3 is TGTGCCAGCAGTTACACAGGGGCGGGGTATGGCTACACCTTC. Translating gives CASSYTGAGYGYTF.

This clonotype has only a few counts. The V gene is TRBV4-3, the J gene TRBJ2-1; 9 nucleotides match TRBD1. V was pared by 3 bases and J by 1 base, with 4 bases of the junction left unmatched. Germline V gene lookup returns CDR1 LGHNA and CDR2 YSLEER. The CDR3 is 16 residues long. CDR3 sequence: CASSQGQGRSYNEQFF. The CDR3, as DNA: TGCGCCAGCAGCCAGGGACAGGGTAGGTCCTACAATGAGCAGTTCTTC.

With regard to this clonotype: A much larger clone sits a single nucleotide away, making a read error possible. This chain uses TRBV20-1 with TRBJ2-2; 11 nucleotides match TRBD2. Per the germline V gene, CDR1 is DFQATT and CDR2 is SNEGSKA (reference sequence). CDR3 length: 13 residues. V lost 3 bases, J lost 6 bases, and 0 bases stayed unmatched. The CDR3 loop is CSASSGRAGELFF. CDR3 nucleotide sequence: TGCAGTGCTAGTAGCGGGAGGGCCGGGGAGCTGTTTTTT.

The CDR3 sequence: CASSLRRGSYNEQFF. The CDR3 DNA reads TGCGCCAGCAGCCTCCGTCGAGGCTCCTACAATGAGCAGTTCTTC. The chain is built from TRBV4-3 and TRBJ2-1; no firm D call. Trimming pared 4 bases from V and 0 bases from J, leaving 10 bases between. CDR1 is LGHNA and CDR2 is YSLEER in the germline V gene. CDR3 length equals 15 residues.

The V gene is TRBV12-3 or TRBV12-4, the J gene TRBJ2-3, with no clear D. V was shortened by 3 bases and J by 6 bases, with 16 bases between the two germline ends. The CDR3 length is 15 residues. The CDR3 nucleotides are TGTGCCAGCAGTTTGGGCCAAGGCACAAAGGATACGCAGTATTTT. Residues: CASSLGQGTKDTQYF.

There are a few counts of this clonotype. The rearrangement joins TRBV27 to TRBJ2-3; TRBD1 is a possible D gene (6 bases). The CDR3 is made up of 17 amino acids. CDR1 MNHEY and CDR2 SMNVEV come from the germline V gene (reference sequence). Between the trimmed V and J ends, which lost 3 bases and 2 bases, there was a span of 18 bases. The CDR3 sequence is CASSFQQGRGHTDTQYF. The CDR3 DNA reads as TGTGCCAGCAGTTTTCAACAGGGAAGGGGACACACAGATACGCAGTATTTT.

This clonotype has more than one count but fewer than ten. The genes are TRBV27 and TRBJ2-1; the match to TRBD1 covers 8 bases. Trimming cost V 9 bases and J 4 bases; bases outside gene matches: 11. The CDR3 contains 15 residues. CDR1 and CDR2 from the germline V gene are MNHEY and SMNVEV (reference sequence). The CDR3: CASHPGQAVYNEQFF. In DNA form, the CDR3 reads TGTGCCAGTCACCCGGGACAGGCCGTTTACAATGAGCAGTTCTTC.

The gene calls are TRBV14 and TRBJ2-1; the D is unclear. Trimming cost V 0 bases and J 7 bases, with 7 bases left between them. Germline assignment: CDR1 SGHDN and CDR2 FVKESK. The CDR3 totals 13 residues. For the CDR3, the DNA is TGTGCCAGCAGCCAAGATAGGCTGAATGAGCAGTTCTTC. Amino acids: CASSQDRLNEQFF.

A few counts support this clonotype. The chain couples TRBV12-5 to TRBJ2-1; D might be TRBD1 (6 bases). Germline CDR1 and CDR2: LGHNT and FRNRAP. The CDR3 spans 17 residues. Trimming took off 1 base at V and 6 bases at J, with 19 bases between the two ends. CDR3 bases: TGTGCTAGTGGTTTGGGTCTCCGAACAGGGTCAGGCAATGAGCAGTTCTTC. Protein product: CASGLGLRTGSGNEQFF.

The chain is built from TRBV6-4 and TRBJ2-1; 9 bases match TRBD2. The CDR3 runs 16 residues. Unmatched junction bases numbered 5, after V lost 0 bases and J lost 5 bases. Germline-derived CDR1 and CDR2 are MRHNA and SNTAGT. CDR3 residues: CASSDSWREGNNEQFF. The CDR3, as DNA: TGTGCCAGCAGTGACTCGTGGCGGGAGGGTAACAATGAGCAGTTCTTC.

The V and J genes are TRBV20-1 and TRBJ1-2; 8 bases agree with TRBD1. V shed 3 bases and J 8 bases; nucleotides not matched to a gene: 8. The CDR3 sequence is 13 residues long. Germline CDR1 DFQATT, CDR2 SNEGSKA (reference sequence). The CDR3 DNA is TGCAGTGCTAGGGGGGCAGGGGGCCGGGGCTACACCTTC. Translating it yields CSARGAGGRGYTF.

The rearrangement joins TRBV5-1 to TRBJ2-7, with 13 nucleotides matching TRBD2. Trimming took 4 bases from V and 1 from J; bases not matched to a gene: 8. Germline V gene data show CDR1 as SGHRS and CDR2 as YFSETQ. The CDR3 contains 17 residues. The CDR3 reads CASSTPGTSGVSYEQYF. For the CDR3, the DNA is TGCGCCAGCAGCACCCCCGGGACTAGCGGGGTATCCTACGAGCAGTACTTC.

This clonotype was seen a few times. The V gene is TRBV20-1, the J gene TRBJ1-1, with D tentatively TRBD1 (5 bases). Germline V gives CDR1 DFQATT, CDR2 SNEGSKA (reference sequence). V was pared by 0 bases and J by 10 bases, with 18 bases between. The CDR3 extends over 14 amino acids. Here the CDR3 reads CSAREMGPGGIAFF. CDR3 bases: TGCAGTGCTAGAGAGATGGGACCTGGTGGCATAGCTTTCTTT.

The chain uses TRBV20-1 and TRBJ2-5, with D unclear. Germline-derived CDR1 and CDR2 are DFQATT and SNEGSKA (reference sequence). V shed 3 bases and J shed 2 bases, with 13 bases lying between them. CDR3 length equals 14 residues. CDR3 in amino acids: CSASDRRIQETQYF. CDR3 DNA: TGCAGTGCTAGCGACCGAAGGATACAAGAGACCCAGTACTTC.

To note about this clonotype: Mismatch with germline at one junction end may stem from a read error. The chain employs TRBV2 and TRBJ2-7; tentatively, D is TRBD1 or TRBD2 (5 bases each). The CDR3 totals 11 residues. Germline V CDR1 and CDR2: SNHLY, FYNNEI. Here the CDR3 DNA reads TGTGCCAGCAGCGAGGGGACCGTTCCGCACTTC. Its translation: CASSEGTVPHF.